This TCR beta chain originates from a study of T cell responses to AZD1222 COVID-19 vaccine. Broader study findings: Close to half of all spike-specific TCRs reportedly target regions of the variants that are unmutated. Repertoires were obtained solely post-peak T cell response.

About this clone: No antigen is known for it.

Libraries were prepared by immunoSEQ multiplex PCR; TCRdb keeps only in-frame clonotypes and omits some of them. The data show under 150,000 clones, 93% seen once. CDR1 and CDR2 (germline): LNHDA, SQIVND (reference sequence). The CDR3 covers 15 residues. Trimming at V came to 7 bases and at J to 3 bases, leaving 10 bases not matched to a gene. The receptor was isolated from an adult in good health. Sequencing was performed on peripheral blood, taken on day 0 of AZD1222 vaccination. The gene calls are TRBV19 and TRBJ2-7; TRBD1 agrees at 9 bases. DNA of the CDR3: TGTGCCAGTAACGCTGGACAGGGGATGCACTACGAGCAGTACTTC. Residues: CASNAGQGMHYEQYF.